The rows below give T cell receptor beta chains drawn from one sample of a study of T cell changes during pregnancy in multiple sclerosis. Profiling relied on immunoSEQ multiplex PCR, and the TCRdb table lists in-frame clones only, not all of them. The repertoire holds fewer than 110,000 clones, with about 91% as singletons. The sample in question was peripheral blood, obtained in the second trimester of pregnancy. These receptor sequences come from a female donor with multiple sclerosis, enrolled in a pregnancy study. Both conserved end residues are part of each CDR3. The D gene is left open where the match is weak. Clone size appears in some rows only: once, few, many, or a class for an expanded clone.

clone_size: NA; cdr3_length: 14; d_call: NA; v_call: TRBV5-4; j_call: TRBJ2-1; cdr3_aa: CASSREQVYNEQFF; cdr3_nt: TGTGCCAGCAGCCGGGAGCAGGTGTACAATGAGCAGTTCTTC
clone_size: NA; cdr3_length: 16; d_call: TRBD1; v_call: TRBV27; j_call: TRBJ2-4; cdr3_aa: CASSLSGTGRVDIQYF; cdr3_nt: TGTGCCAGCAGTTTATCGGGGACAGGGAGGGTCGACATTCAGTACTTC
clone_size: NA; cdr3_length: 14; d_call: NA; v_call: TRBV18; j_call: TRBJ2-7; cdr3_aa: CASSRNERIYEQYF; cdr3_nt: TGTGCCAGCTCACGAAATGAGCGGATCTACGAGCAGTACTTC
clone_size: NA; cdr3_length: 14; d_call: NA; v_call: TRBV19; j_call: TRBJ2-7; cdr3_aa: CASSAGTPPYEQYF; cdr3_nt: TGTGCCAGTAGTGCCGGGACACCTCCGTACGAGCAGTACTTC
clone_size: NA; cdr3_length: 15; d_call: NA; v_call: TRBV25-1; j_call: TRBJ1-3; cdr3_aa: CASSESSGSGNTIYF; cdr3_nt: TGTGCCAGCAGTGAATCTTCGGGCTCTGGAAACACCATATATTTT
clone_size: once; cdr3_length: 13; d_call: NA; v_call: TRBV4-2; j_call: TRBJ2-7; cdr3_aa: CASSQRRGYEQYF; cdr3_nt: TGTGCCAGCAGCCAACGGCGGGGCTACGAGCAGTACTTC
clone_size: NA; cdr3_length: 14; d_call: NA; v_call: TRBV7-8; j_call: TRBJ1-2; cdr3_aa: CASSPQPREYGYTF; cdr3_nt: TGTGCCAGCAGCCCACAGCCGAGGGAGTATGGCTACACCTTC
clone_size: NA; cdr3_length: 16; d_call: TRBD2; v_call: TRBV13; j_call: TRBJ2-1; cdr3_aa: CASSLPGTSGSNEQFF; cdr3_nt: TGTGCCAGCAGCCTCCCCGGGACTAGCGGGAGTAATGAGCAGTTCTTC
clone_size: NA; cdr3_length: 18; d_call: NA; v_call: TRBV4-1; j_call: TRBJ2-2; cdr3_aa: CASSQASEWSANTGELFF; cdr3_nt: TGCGCCAGCAGCCAAGCGTCCGAATGGAGCGCGAACACCGGGGAGCTGTTTTTT
clone_size: NA; cdr3_length: 16; d_call: TRBD2; v_call: TRBV27; j_call: TRBJ2-7; cdr3_aa: CASSTGLAGDPYEQYF; cdr3_nt: TGTGCCAGCAGTACCGGACTAGCGGGAGACCCCTACGAGCAGTACTTC
clone_size: once; cdr3_length: 16; d_call: NA; v_call: TRBV27; j_call: TRBJ2-1; cdr3_aa: CASIPGSGSSYNEQFF; cdr3_nt: TGTGCCAGCATCCCCGGTAGCGGAAGCTCCTACAATGAGCAGTTCTTC
clone_size: NA; cdr3_length: 12; d_call: NA; v_call: TRBV29-1; j_call: TRBJ1-2; cdr3_aa: CSVTGINYGYTF; cdr3_nt: TGCAGCGTTACCGGGATTAACTATGGCTACACCTTC
clone_size: NA; cdr3_length: 14; d_call: TRBD1; v_call: TRBV5-1; j_call: TRBJ2-5; cdr3_aa: CASSPSGQGETQYF; cdr3_nt: TGCGCCAGCAGCCCCTCGGGACAGGGGGAGACCCAGTACTTC
clone_size: NA; cdr3_length: 13; d_call: NA; v_call: TRBV5-1; j_call: TRBJ2-3; cdr3_aa: CASSLTRTDTQYF; cdr3_nt: TGCGCCAGCAGCTTGACTCGCACAGATACGCAGTATTTT
clone_size: NA; cdr3_length: 16; d_call: TRBD2; v_call: TRBV5-1; j_call: TRBJ2-5; cdr3_aa: CASSLGLAGGRGTQYF; cdr3_nt: TGCGCCAGCAGCTTGGGATTAGCGGGAGGACGGGGGACCCAGTACTTC
clone_size: NA; cdr3_length: 17; d_call: NA; v_call: TRBV13; j_call: TRBJ2-3; cdr3_aa: CASSLTGSPVFTDTQYF; cdr3_nt: TGTGCCAGCAGCTTAACCGGGAGCCCGGTCTTCACAGATACGCAGTATTTT
clone_size: NA; cdr3_length: 14; d_call: NA; v_call: TRBV28; j_call: TRBJ1-3; cdr3_aa: CASSFRGAGNTIYF; cdr3_nt: TGTGCCAGCAGTTTCAGGGGCGCTGGAAACACCATATATTTT
clone_size: NA; cdr3_length: 16; d_call: TRBD1; v_call: TRBV19; j_call: TRBJ1-5; cdr3_aa: CASSSATGGEKRPQHF; cdr3_nt: TGTGCCAGTAGTTCAGCGACAGGGGGCGAAAAGAGGCCCCAGCATTTT
clone_size: NA; cdr3_length: 15; d_call: NA; v_call: TRBV27; j_call: TRBJ2-1; cdr3_aa: CASSLGGRGYNEQFF; cdr3_nt: TGTGCCAGCAGTTTAGGTGGGAGAGGGTACAATGAGCAGTTCTTC
clone_size: NA; cdr3_length: 10; d_call: NA; v_call: TRBV11-3; j_call: TRBJ2-7; cdr3_aa: CASSLRSGAF; cdr3_nt: TGTGCCAGCAGCTTGAGGTCAGGGGCTTTC
clone_size: once; cdr3_length: 16; d_call: TRBD2; v_call: TRBV4-1; j_call: TRBJ2-4; cdr3_aa: CASSSGLAEAKNIQYF; cdr3_nt: TGCGCCAGCAGCTCTGGACTAGCGGAAGCCAAAAACATTCAGTACTTC
clone_size: NA; cdr3_length: 18; d_call: TRBD2; v_call: TRBV5-4; j_call: TRBJ2-3; cdr3_aa: CASSLSGGLAVVTDTQYF; cdr3_nt: TGTGCCAGCAGCTTGTCGGGGGGACTAGCGGTTGTGACAGATACGCAGTATTTT
clone_size: NA; cdr3_length: 13; d_call: TRBD1; v_call: TRBV7-6; j_call: TRBJ1-2; cdr3_aa: CAIRQGGDYGYTF; cdr3_nt: TGTGCCATTCGACAGGGGGGCGACTATGGCTACACCTTC
clone_size: NA; cdr3_length: 15; d_call: TRBD1; v_call: TRBV5-1; j_call: TRBJ2-2; cdr3_aa: CASSTGTGDTGELFF; cdr3_nt: TGCGCCAGCAGCACCGGGACAGGGGACACCGGGGAGCTGTTTTTT
clone_size: NA; cdr3_length: 14; d_call: TRBD1; v_call: TRBV6-5; j_call: TRBJ2-6; cdr3_aa: CASSQTRGYNVLTF; cdr3_nt: TGTGCCAGCAGCCAGACCAGGGGGTACAACGTCCTGACTTTC
clone_size: once; cdr3_length: 12; d_call: NA; v_call: TRBV29-1; j_call: TRBJ1-2; cdr3_aa: CSVDLGVYGYTF; cdr3_nt: TGCAGCGTTGATCTCGGGGTCTATGGCTACACCTTC
clone_size: NA; cdr3_length: 15; d_call: NA; v_call: TRBV28; j_call: TRBJ2-1; cdr3_aa: CASCSDNTLHGEQFF; cdr3_nt: TGTGCCAGCTGTTCTGACAATACCTTACACGGCGAGCAGTTCTTC
clone_size: NA; cdr3_length: 19; d_call: TRBD2; v_call: TRBV18; j_call: TRBJ2-6; cdr3_aa: CASSPAGTSGSSGANVLTF; cdr3_nt: TGTGCCAGCTCACCGGCAGGGACTAGCGGGAGCTCTGGGGCCAACGTCCTGACTTTC
clone_size: NA; cdr3_length: 17; d_call: TRBD1; v_call: TRBV2; j_call: TRBJ2-6; cdr3_aa: CASSETAGGSGANVLTF; cdr3_nt: TGTGCCAGCAGTGAAACGGCAGGGGGCTCTGGGGCCAACGTCCTGACTTTC